The subject of this entry is one T cell receptor (beta chain). What it binds is not known. The data were taken from a study of CD8 T cells in ankylosing spondylitis. A single record per CDR3 protein comes from TCRdb applying MiXCR to the 5' RACE reads. Here the sample spans some 130,000 distinct CDR3 sequences, 9.3% being singletons. General study findings and limits: Clones linked to the disease showed a CD8+ phenotype. They occurred at relatively low frequencies in peripheral blood.

The CDR3 runs to 14 residues. Germline CDR1 is SGHTA and CDR2 is FQGTGA. Trimming removed 5 bases from V and 7 bases from J; junction bases left unmatched: 6. The sequenced material came from blood, either unsorted or a sorted T cell fraction (not recorded which). The rearrangement joins TRBV7-3 to TRBJ2-1; 9 bases match TRBD2. This clonotype originated in a male donor with ankylosing spondylitis or in good health (not recorded which). The CDR3 loop is CASSQSGRWNEQFF. The CDR3 DNA follows: TGTGCCAGCAGCCAAAGCGGGAGGTGGAATGAGCAGTTCTTC.